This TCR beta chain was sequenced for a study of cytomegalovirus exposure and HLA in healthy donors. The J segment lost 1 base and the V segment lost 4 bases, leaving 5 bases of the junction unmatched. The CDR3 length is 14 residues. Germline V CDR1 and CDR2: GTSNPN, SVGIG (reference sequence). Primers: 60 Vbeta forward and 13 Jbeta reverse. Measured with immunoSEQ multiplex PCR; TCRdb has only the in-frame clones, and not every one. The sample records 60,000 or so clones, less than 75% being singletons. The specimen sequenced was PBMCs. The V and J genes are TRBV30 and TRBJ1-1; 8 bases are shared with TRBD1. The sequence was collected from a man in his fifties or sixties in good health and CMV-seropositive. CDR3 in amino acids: CAWTRDRRNTEAFF. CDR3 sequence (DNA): TGTGCCTGGACCCGGGACAGGAGGAACACTGAAGCTTTCTTT.